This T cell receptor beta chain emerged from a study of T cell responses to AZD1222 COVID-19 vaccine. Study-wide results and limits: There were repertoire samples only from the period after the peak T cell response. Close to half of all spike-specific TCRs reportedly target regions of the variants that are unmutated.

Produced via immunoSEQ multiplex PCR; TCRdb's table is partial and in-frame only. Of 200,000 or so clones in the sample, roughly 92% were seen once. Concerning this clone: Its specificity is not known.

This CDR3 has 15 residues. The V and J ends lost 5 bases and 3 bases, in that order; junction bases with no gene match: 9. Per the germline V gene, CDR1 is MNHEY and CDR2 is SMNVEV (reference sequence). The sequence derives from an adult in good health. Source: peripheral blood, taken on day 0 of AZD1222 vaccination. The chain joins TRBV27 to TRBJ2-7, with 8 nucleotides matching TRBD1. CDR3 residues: CASSPDRTGFYEQYF. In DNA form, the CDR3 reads TGTGCCAGCAGTCCCGACCGGACAGGGTTCTACGAGCAGTACTTC.